This entry describes one T cell receptor beta chain. This entry is derived from a study of blood T cell repertoires in COVID-19. Study-level background: The analysed material was cDNA or gDNA that came from T cells, B-cell-depleted T cells, or PBMCs.

Sequenced by immunoSEQ multiplex PCR; TCRdb stores in-frame clones only, minus some. This sample yields about 130,000 clones, of which around 80% are seen a single time; approximately 6% belongs to the top ten. The sample was PBMCs or T cells enriched from blood (not recorded which). The TCR was taken from a woman between 50 and 59 years old who had recovered from COVID-19.

The DNA for the CDR3 is TGTGCCACCAGCAGAGCAATCCAGGGGCAAAGGGAAAAACTGTTTTTT. The encoded protein is CATSRAIQGQREKLFF. V and J are TRBV15 and TRBJ1-4, with D possibly TRBD1 on 6 matching bases. Trimming pared 1 base from V and 8 bases from J, leaving 17 bases between. CDR1 LNHNV and CDR2 YYDKDF come from the germline V gene (reference sequence). CDR3 length: 16 residues.